This T cell receptor (beta chain) is from a study of a mutant IDH1 vaccine in newly diagnosed glioma. With 4 bases removed from V and 0 bases from J, the gap between germline ends came to 4 bases. This CDR3 has 14 amino acids. Germline V CDR1 and CDR2: MRHNA, SNTAGT. Repertoires were generated with immunoSEQ multiplex PCR, while TCRdb's copy carries only in-frame clones and drops some. The sample includes about 92,000 clones, around 82% seen only once; the top ten take roughly 7.1%. Time point defined: baseline, week 1 (first vaccination visit). Treatment here: pre-vaccination baseline after standard-of-care therapy.

V gene TRBV6-4 combines with J gene TRBJ2-6; D unresolved. Sequences were derived from PBMCs, sampled from a glioma patient treated with radiotherapy, temozolomide or both. This TCR was sampled from a woman in her forties or fifties with glioma. Written as DNA, the CDR3 is TGTGCCAGCAGTGCTGACTCTGGGGCCAACGTCCTGACTTTC. It translates to CASSADSGANVLTF.